Listed below are T cell receptor beta chains from one sample, sequenced in a study of post-analysis software for immune sequencing data. MiXCR was run by TCRdb on the PCR reads, yielding one entry per CDR3 protein. The table has roughly 160,000 distinct CDR3 sequences, roughly 35% seen once; the top ten hold about 26%. Here the sequenced sample was blood, taken after autologous hematopoietic stem cell transplantation. Receptors were obtained from a girl aged 5-17 years with multiple sclerosis. CDR3s include the opening cysteine and the closing phenylalanine or tryptophan. Each record gives: V gene, clone size, D gene, J gene, CDR3 protein, CDR3 DNA. D genes are given only for firm matches. The size field is filled for only some rows; it gives once, few, many or a size class.

>TRBV12-3/TRBV12-4|many|-|TRBJ2-3
CASSYNTDTQYF
TGTGCCAGCTCGTATAACACAGATACGCAGTATTTT
>TRBV12-3/TRBV12-4|-|-|TRBJ2-5
CASSLIGGKETQYF
TGTGCCAGCAGTTTAATCGGGGGCAAGGAGACCCAGTACTTC
>TRBV6-5|few|-|TRBJ2-5
CASSYRRGEQYF
TGTGCCAGCAGTTACCGGAGGGGTGAGCAGTACTTC
>TRBV9|-|TRBD1|TRBJ2-1
CASSVKQGWDEQFF
TGTGCCAGCAGCGTTAAACAGGGGTGGGATGAGCAGTTCTTC
>TRBV5-1|many|TRBD1|TRBJ2-7
CASSTTGQGTTYEQYF
TGCGCCAGCAGCACAACCGGACAGGGGACTACCTACGAGCAGTACTTC
>TRBV15|-|-|TRBJ2-6
CATSRSHGSGANVLTF
TGTGCCACCAGCAGAAGTCACGGCTCTGGGGCCAACGTCCTGACTTTC
>TRBV7-8|-|-|TRBJ1-2
CASSLRHEQGTNYGYTF
TGTGCCAGCAGCTTACGCCACGAACAGGGAACGAACTATGGCTACACCTTC
>TRBV7-9|few|-|TRBJ2-1
CASTLETPYNEQFF
TGTGCCAGCACCTTGGAAACCCCCTACAATGAGCAGTTCTTC
>TRBV4-3|-|-|TRBJ1-1
CASSQDRARLAFF
TGCGCCAGCAGCCAAGATCGGGCCCGCCTAGCTTTCTTT
>TRBV7-6|few|-|TRBJ2-3
CASSPTLTHTDTQYF
TGTGCCAGCAGCCCGACCCTGACTCACACAGATACGCAGTATTTT
>TRBV19|-|TRBD1|TRBJ1-1
CASQGRGVNTEAFF
TGTGCCAGTCAAGGCAGGGGGGTGAACACTGAAGCTTTCTTT
>TRBV25-1|-|TRBD2|TRBJ2-7
CASGTSGGSYEQYF
TGTGCCAGTGGGACTAGCGGTGGGTCCTACGAGCAGTACTTC
>TRBV18|-|-|TRBJ1-1
CASSPTSTPSTEAFF
TGTGCCAGCTCCCCGACGTCAACCCCGAGCACTGAAGCTTTCTTT
>TRBV4-3|-|-|TRBJ2-7
CASSQGTGTINYEQYF
TGCGCCAGCAGCCAAGGAACCGGGACCATAAACTACGAGCAGTACTTC
>TRBV5-1|few|-|TRBJ1-1
CASSLGRGIRFTEVFF
TGCGCCAGCAGCTTGGGGAGGGGCATCCGCTTCACTGAAGTTTTCTTT
>TRBV6-6|-|-|TRBJ2-7
CASSDGGTVSYEQYF
TGTGCCAGCAGTGACGGGGGGACAGTCTCCTACGAGCAGTACTTC
>TRBV6-6|-|-|TRBJ1-5
CASSPPNQPQHF
TGTGCCAGCAGCCCCCCCAATCAGCCCCAGCATTTT
>TRBV29-1|-|-|TRBJ2-1
CSVGDPWANEQFF
TGCAGTGTGGGGGACCCCTGGGCCAATGAGCAGTTCTTC
>TRBV29-1|-|-|TRBJ1-5
CSVGETGTNQPQHF
TGCAGCGTTGGAGAAACAGGGACCAATCAGCCCCAGCATTTT
>TRBV6-1|-|-|TRBJ2-7
CASSIEFPYYEQYF
TGTGCCAGCAGTATAGAGTTCCCCTACTACGAGCAGTACTTC
>TRBV9|few|-|TRBJ1-6
CASSVRPGTGSPLHF
TGTGCCAGCAGCGTCCGTCCCGGGACGGGCTCACCCCTCCACTTT
>TRBV5-5|-|-|TRBJ1-5
CASSLFGGGQPQHF
TGTGCCAGCAGCTTGTTCGGGGGTGGTCAGCCCCAGCATTTT